This T cell receptor (beta chain) was captured in a study of blood T cells in healthy people across ages. Whole-study findings and limits: No one knew whether donors had CMV, which possibly confounded expanded clonotype changes.

Trimming removed 4 bases at V and 3 bases at J, with 12 bases between. CDR3 length: 15 amino acids. The germline V gene has CDR1 LGHNA and CDR2 YNFKEQ. This clonotype was picked up a small number of times. What it recognizes is unknown. The authors ran a second PCR of 7 to 11 cycles using a sample-barcoded 5' primer and a J-beta primer mix. Each CDR3 protein is one row after TCRdb ran MiXCR on the 5' RACE reads. The sample has around 940,000 distinct CDR3 sequences, roughly half seen once. V usage is TRBV4-2 and J usage is TRBJ1-4, with D perhaps matching TRBD1 (6 bases). Sequencing used blood. This TCR was recovered from a woman between 55 and 75 years old in good health. CDR3 coding DNA: TGTGCCAGCAGCCGTGGGGACATCTCTAATGAAAAACTGTTTTTT. Translation gives CASSRGDISNEKLFF.